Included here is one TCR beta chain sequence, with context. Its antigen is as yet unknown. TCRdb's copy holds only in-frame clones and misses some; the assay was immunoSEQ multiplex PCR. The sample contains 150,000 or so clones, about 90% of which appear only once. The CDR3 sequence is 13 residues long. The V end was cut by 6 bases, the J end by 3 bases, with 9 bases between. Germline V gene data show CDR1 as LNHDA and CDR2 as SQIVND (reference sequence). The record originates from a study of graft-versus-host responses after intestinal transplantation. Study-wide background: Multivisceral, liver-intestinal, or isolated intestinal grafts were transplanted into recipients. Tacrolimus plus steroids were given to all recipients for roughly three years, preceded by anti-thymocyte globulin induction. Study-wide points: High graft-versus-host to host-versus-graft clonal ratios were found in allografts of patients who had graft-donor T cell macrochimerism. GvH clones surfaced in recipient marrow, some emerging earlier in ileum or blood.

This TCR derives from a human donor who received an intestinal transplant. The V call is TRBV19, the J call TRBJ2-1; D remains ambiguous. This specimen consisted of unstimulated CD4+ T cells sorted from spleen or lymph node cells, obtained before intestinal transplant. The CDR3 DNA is TGTGCCAGTAGCGGACGGAACTACAATGAGCAGTTCTTC. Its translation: CASSGRNYNEQFF.